This T cell receptor (beta chain) was captured by sequencing in a study of response to subunit inactivated influenza vaccine. This clonotype has more than one count but fewer than ten. The target antigen is unknown. The CDR3 contains 12 residues. Germline CDR1 is KGHDR and CDR2 is SFDVKD. V lost 7 bases to trimming and J lost 8 bases, with 10 bases between them. TCRdb re-analysed the RT-PCR reads in MiXCR, keeping a single row per CDR3 protein. The table lists some 480,000 distinct CDR3 sequences, about a tenth of them singletons. The study's findings and limits: The authors put forward the suggestion that each seasonal influenza vaccination may bring in only a limited number of new T cells.

The chain has TRBV24-1 and TRBJ2-2; either TRBD1 or TRBD2 may fit D (5 bases each). This TCR came from a man aged 50 to 60 who received an inactivated influenza vaccine. The source material was PBMCs from blood, sampled 40 to 50 days after vaccination. CDR3 region: CATRTAAGELFF. Here the CDR3 DNA reads TGTGCCACCAGGACAGCGGCAGGGGAGCTGTTTTTT.